These 5 T cell receptor beta chains originate from one sample sequenced in a study of control samples from healthy donors and cancer patients. Produced via immunoSEQ multiplex PCR; TCRdb's table is partial and in-frame only. The sample holds over 80,000 clones, roughly 89% seen once. Sequencing was done on a sample of blood. These receptors were taken from a man aged 25 to 40 in good health.

Only one count was recorded for this clone. This chain joins TRBV7-9 and TRBJ1-4; no reliable D call. Trimming pared 1 base from V and 0 bases from J, leaving 12 bases between. This CDR3 has 17 residues. Germline V gives CDR1 SEHNR, CDR2 FQNEAQ (reference sequence). The CDR3 sequence is CASSLDWVPSTNEKLFF. The CDR3 nucleotides read TGTGCCAGCAGCTTAGATTGGGTACCTTCAACTAATGAAAAACTGTTTTTT.

The rearrangement uses TRBV6-5 and TRBJ1-1; a possible D gene is TRBD1 (6 bases). V lost 7 bases and J 7 bases, leaving 16 bases between the germline ends. CDR1 MNHEY and CDR2 SVGAGI come from the germline V gene. The CDR3 is 13 amino acids. The CDR3 protein is CASTNRVGGEAFF. The DNA for the CDR3 is TGTGCCAGCACCAACAGGGTGGGCGGTGAAGCTTTCTTT.

V is TRBV29-1 and J is TRBJ2-7, with TRBD1 matching 10 bases. CDR3 length: 14 residues. From germline, CDR1 is SQVTM and CDR2 ANQGSEA. V gave up 3 bases and J gave up 4 bases; unmatched junction bases: 6. The CDR3 region is CSVDSPGQGYEQYF. In DNA form, the CDR3 reads TGCAGCGTTGACTCCCCGGGACAGGGGTACGAGCAGTACTTC.

The CDR3 here is CASSTGSHEQYF. CDR3 bases: TGTGCCAGCAGTACAGGGTCCCACGAGCAGTACTTC. J is TRBJ2-7 and V is TRBV12-3 or TRBV12-4; possible D gene TRBD1, 6 bases. Deletions cut 5 bases from V and 5 bases from J, with 10 bases between. The CDR3 contains 12 residues.

The V gene is TRBV13, the J gene TRBJ2-5, with D tentatively TRBD2 (5 bases). Trimming removed 6 bases from V and 1 base from J, with 24 bases in between. Germline lookup yields CDR1 PRHDT and CDR2 FYEKMQ (reference sequence). The CDR3 runs 18 residues. The CDR3 DNA follows: TGTGCCAGCAGGGCCGCGGGTGGATTTAACGAGGCCCAAGAGACCCAGTACTTC. Translation gives CASRAAGGFNEAQETQYF. The full variable domain, its missing parts supplied by reference TRBV13 and TRBJ2-5, is AAGVIQSPRHLIKEKRETATLKCYPIPRHDTVYWYQQGPGQDPQFLISFYEKMQSDKGSIPDRFSAQQFSDYHSELNMSSLELGDSALYFCASRAAGGFNEAQETQYFGPGTRLLVL.